This T cell receptor (beta chain) is drawn from a study of beta chain features in type 1 diabetes. Study-wide context: Investigators examined around 110 million sorted cells across all samples.

Trimming removed 3 bases at V and 7 bases at J, with 18 bases between. The CDR3 runs to 14 residues. The V gene's germline CDR1 is GTSNPN and CDR2 SVGIG (reference sequence). As every portion of the isolated RNA was reverse transcribed, the sequencing read expressed TCRB transcripts. Only in-frame clones appear in the TCRdb table, and some are missing; sequencing was by immunoSEQ multiplex PCR. In the table there are 130,000 to 150,000 clones, about a tenth of which are singletons. The chain combines TRBV30 with TRBJ1-2, with D uncertain. Sequencing used central memory CD4+ T cells from blood. This clonotype originated in a man aged 18 to 29 in good health. CDR3 sequence (DNA): TGTGCCTGGAGCGCTGGCCGAAATTCGGGTGGCTACACCTTC. It yields the protein CAWSAGRNSGGYTF.